A single T cell receptor beta chain is shown here with its context. The sample comes from a study of shared clonotypes between healthy human individuals. Germline assignment: CDR1 SQVTM and CDR2 ANQGSEA. V gave up 4 bases and J gave up 9 bases, with 13 bases separating them. The CDR3 contains 12 residues. Clones were sequenced by immunoSEQ multiplex PCR, and TCRdb holds only the in-frame ones, with some missing. Here the sample spans some 660,000 clones, 60% to 75% being singletons. The TCR comes from a woman aged 25 to 39 in good health. V and J are TRBV29-1 and TRBJ2-1; D is uncertain. Sequencing input: memory CD4+ T cells sorted from blood. Subset meaning: CD45RA-negative fraction. The CDR3 region has the DNA TGCAGCGTTGTTTTTGGGTCTGGTGAGCAGTTCTTC. Its protein product is CSVVFGSGEQFF.